The sample holds a few counts of the clone carrying this T cell receptor beta chain. Its cognate antigen is unknown. The data were obtained in a study of beta chain features in type 1 diabetes. Each population that was sorted was more than 95% pure. Reverse transcription of all isolated RNA meant that expressed TCRB transcripts were sequenced. Assay used: immunoSEQ multiplex PCR; TCRdb lists only in-frame clones, some missing. The sample carries around 600,000 clones, roughly an eighth recorded once. Trimming took off 9 bases at V and 3 bases at J, with 9 bases between the two ends. Germline V gene data show CDR1 as SGHRS and CDR2 as YFSETQ. This CDR3 spans 11 amino acids. Study-level results: Among all four CD4+ subsets, Type 1 diabetes patients had TCRB CDR3s that were moderately but significantly shorter.

Input material: naive CD4+ T cells from blood. This sequence was found in a man younger than 45 with type 1 diabetes. The chain combines TRBV5-1 with TRBJ2-5; no definite D call. This CDR3 reads CATTVEETQYF. Here the CDR3 DNA reads TGCGCCACCACTGTAGAAGAGACCCAGTACTTC. Full variable domain (rest looked up from reference TRBV5-1 and TRBJ2-5): KAGVTQTPRYLIKTRGQQVTLSCSPISGHRSVSWYQQTPGQGLQFLFEYFSETQRNKGNFPGRFSGRQFSNSRSEMNVSTLELGDSALYLCATTVEETQYFGPGTRLLVL.